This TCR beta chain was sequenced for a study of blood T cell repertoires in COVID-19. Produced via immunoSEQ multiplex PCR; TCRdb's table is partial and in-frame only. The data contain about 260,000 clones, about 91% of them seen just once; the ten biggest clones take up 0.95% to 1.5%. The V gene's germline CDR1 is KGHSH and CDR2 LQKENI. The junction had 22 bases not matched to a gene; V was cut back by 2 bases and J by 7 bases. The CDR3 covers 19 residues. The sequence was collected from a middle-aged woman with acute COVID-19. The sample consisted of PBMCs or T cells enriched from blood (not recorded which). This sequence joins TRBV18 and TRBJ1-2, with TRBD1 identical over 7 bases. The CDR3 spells CASSPFIMTDREASFGYTF. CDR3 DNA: TGTGCCAGCTCACCATTCATAATGACTGACAGGGAGGCTAGTTTTGGCTACACCTTC.